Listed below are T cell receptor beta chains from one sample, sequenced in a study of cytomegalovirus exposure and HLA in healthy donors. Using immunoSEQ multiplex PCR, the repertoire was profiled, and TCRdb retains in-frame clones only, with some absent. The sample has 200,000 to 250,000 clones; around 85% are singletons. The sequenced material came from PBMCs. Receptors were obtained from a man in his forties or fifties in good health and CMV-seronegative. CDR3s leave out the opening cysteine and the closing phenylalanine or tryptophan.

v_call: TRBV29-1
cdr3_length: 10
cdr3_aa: SVTGWDYGYT

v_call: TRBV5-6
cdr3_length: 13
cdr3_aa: ASSSGRTGGSPLH

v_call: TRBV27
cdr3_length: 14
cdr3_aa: ASSLSLTGGSYEQY

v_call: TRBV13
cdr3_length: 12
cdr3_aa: ASSLATAVETQY

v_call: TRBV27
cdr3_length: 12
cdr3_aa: ASSLGTRNTEAF

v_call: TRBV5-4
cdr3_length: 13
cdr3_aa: ASSLLAGGSREQF

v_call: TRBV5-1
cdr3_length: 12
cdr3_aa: ASRRREVSYEQY

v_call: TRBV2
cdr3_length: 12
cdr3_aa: ASSKEGASQPQH

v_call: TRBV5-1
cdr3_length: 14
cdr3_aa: ASSRGVEPPYNEQF

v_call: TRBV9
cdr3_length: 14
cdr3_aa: ASSPHTDSSGNTIY

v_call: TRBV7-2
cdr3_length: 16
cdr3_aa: ASSLGRLAGGYQETQY

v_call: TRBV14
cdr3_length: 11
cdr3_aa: ASSPDLDSEAF

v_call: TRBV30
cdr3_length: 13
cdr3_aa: AWSASGRGINEQF

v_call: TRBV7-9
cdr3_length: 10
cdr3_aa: ASSFRVGEQF

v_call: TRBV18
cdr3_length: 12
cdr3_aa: ASSPEAVGDTQY

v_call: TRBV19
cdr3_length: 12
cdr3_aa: ASRSSGQGEGYT

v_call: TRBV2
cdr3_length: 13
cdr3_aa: ASNLAGGPSYEQY

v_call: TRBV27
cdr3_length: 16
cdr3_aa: ASSSRTSGREVSSEQF

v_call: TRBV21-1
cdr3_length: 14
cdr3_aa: ASSNRQFATNEKLF

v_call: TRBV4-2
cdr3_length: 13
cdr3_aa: ASSQTTGGWTEAF

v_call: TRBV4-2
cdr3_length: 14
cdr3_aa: ASSQDLAGGYNEQF

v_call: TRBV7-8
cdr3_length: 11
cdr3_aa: ACGRDRSHEQY

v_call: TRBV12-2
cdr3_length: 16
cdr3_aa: ASRLADWGVSGKGGKF

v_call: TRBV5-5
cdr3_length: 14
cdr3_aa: ASSLGGTIRNNEQF

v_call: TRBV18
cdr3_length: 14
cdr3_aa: ASSPIILAGVYEQY

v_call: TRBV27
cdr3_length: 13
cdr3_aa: ASSLYSHRNQPQH

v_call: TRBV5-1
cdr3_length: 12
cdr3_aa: ASSLEGSQETQY

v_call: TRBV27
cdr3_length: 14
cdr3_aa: ASSPVQGAGNQPQH

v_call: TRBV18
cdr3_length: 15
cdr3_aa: ASSPLADRGRGNEQF

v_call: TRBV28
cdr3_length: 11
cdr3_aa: ASSPQAPYEQY

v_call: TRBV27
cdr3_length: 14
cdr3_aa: ASSLYTTDRNTEAF

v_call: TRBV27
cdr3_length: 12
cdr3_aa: ASSPSGRASEQY

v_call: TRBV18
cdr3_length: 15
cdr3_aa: ASSPPGQGTGTDTQY

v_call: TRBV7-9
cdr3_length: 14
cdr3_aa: AGRLAEESSYNEQF

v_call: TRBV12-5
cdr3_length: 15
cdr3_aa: ASGLVGDHSSYNEQF

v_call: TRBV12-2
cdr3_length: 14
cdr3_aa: ASRLGAAGFTDTQY

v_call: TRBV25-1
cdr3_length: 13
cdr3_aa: ASGKAGGTYNEQF